This TCR beta chain is drawn from a study of T-cell reconstitution after alpha-beta-depleted transplantation in children. Study-wide findings and caveats: Diversity of TCRbeta at day 60 was high in some patients, arising from surviving recipient T cells and thymic progenitors. Several hundred expanded graft clones reportedly gave rise to the alpha-beta T cells present about two months after transplant.

Ten or more counts support this clonotype. The antigen remains undetermined. The CDR3 consists of 12 residues. V was clipped by 6 bases and J by 5 bases, with 11 bases between them. Germline CDR1 reads SGHRS; CDR2 reads YFSETQ. Unique molecular identifiers were used in preparing the TCRbeta library. TCRdb fed the PCR reads into MiXCR, producing one record per CDR3 protein. In the table there are fewer than 250,000 distinct CDR3 sequences, 6.5% to 10% of which are singletons. The chain links TRBV5-1 to TRBJ1-1, with D unclear. The material sequenced was PBMCs, mostly from graft donor cells, taken 180 days after TCRalphabeta/CD19-depleted stem cell transplant. The TCR comes from a male patient between 10 and 17 years old who had a stem cell transplant for acute lymphoblastic leukemia, so the T cells may come from the graft donor. CDR3 protein: CASNNLGTEAFF. The CDR3 coding sequence is TGCGCCAGCAACAACCTTGGGACTGAAGCTTTCTTT. Based on the CDR3 plus reference TRBV5-1 and TRBJ1-1, the full variable domain is KAGVTQTPRYLIKTRGQQVTLSCSPISGHRSVSWYQQTPGQGLQFLFEYFSETQRNKGNFPGRFSGRQFSNSRSEMNVSTLELGDSALYLCASNNLGTEAFFGQGTRLTVV.